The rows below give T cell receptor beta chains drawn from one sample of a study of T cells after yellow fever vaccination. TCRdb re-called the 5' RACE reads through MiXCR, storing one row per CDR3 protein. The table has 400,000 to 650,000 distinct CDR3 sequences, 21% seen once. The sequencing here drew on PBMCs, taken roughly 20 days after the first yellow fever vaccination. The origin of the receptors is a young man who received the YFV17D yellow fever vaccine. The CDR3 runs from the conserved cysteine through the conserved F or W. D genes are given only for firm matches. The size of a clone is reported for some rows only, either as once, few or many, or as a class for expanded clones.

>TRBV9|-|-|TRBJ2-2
TGTGCCAGCAGCGTAGCTAGCAGGGACACCGGGGAGCTGTTTTTT
CASSVASRDTGELFF
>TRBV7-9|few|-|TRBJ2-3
TGTGCCAGCAGCCCTTCGGCAAGCACAGATACGCAGTATTTT
CASSPSASTDTQYF
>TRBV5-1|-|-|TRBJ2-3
TGCGCCAGCAGCTTAATTAGCGCATACACAGATACGCAGTATTTT
CASSLISAYTDTQYF
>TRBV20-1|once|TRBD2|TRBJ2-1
TGCAGTGCTAGCGCTAGCGGGGGGGCCCATGAGCAGTTCTTC
CSASASGGAHEQFF
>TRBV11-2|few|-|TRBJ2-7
TGTGCCAGCAGCTCCGCGGGGGCCTCCTACGAGCAGTACTTC
CASSSAGASYEQYF
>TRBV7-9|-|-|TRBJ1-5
TGTGCCAGCAGCTCCACAGGGCGCAATCAGCCCCAGCATTTT
CASSSTGRNQPQHF
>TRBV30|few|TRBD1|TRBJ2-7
TGTGCCTGGAGAAGGACAGGGGCACACGAGCAGTACTTC
CAWRRTGAHEQYF
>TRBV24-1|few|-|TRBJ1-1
TGTGCCACCAGAGCCCAGGGGTACACTGAAGCTTTCTTT
CATRAQGYTEAFF
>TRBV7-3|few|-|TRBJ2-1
TGTGCCAGCAGCTTAACCGGGGGTTCGGTCGGCCGCTACAATGAGCAGTTCTTC
CASSLTGGSVGRYNEQFF
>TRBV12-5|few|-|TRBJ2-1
TGTGCTAATGGTGTAGAAAGGGTAAATGAGCAGTTCTTC
CANGVERVNEQFF
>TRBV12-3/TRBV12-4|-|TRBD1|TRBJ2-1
TGTGCCAGCAGTTTCTCACAGGGGGCTGAGCAGTTCTTC
CASSFSQGAEQFF
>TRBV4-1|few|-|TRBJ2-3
TGCGCCAGCAGCCAAGGGGCTCGGGGGCCCCAAGGGACAGATACGCAGTATTTT
CASSQGARGPQGTDTQYF
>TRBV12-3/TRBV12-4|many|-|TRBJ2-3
TGTGCCAGCAGTTTACGTCTGGGGCCAGATACGCAGTATTTT
CASSLRLGPDTQYF
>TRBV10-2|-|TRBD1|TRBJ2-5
TGCGCCAGCAGGGCAGAGGGGGCGATAGGGGAGACCCAGTACTTC
CASRAEGAIGETQYF
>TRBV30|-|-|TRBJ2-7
TGTGCCTGGAGTGTACGAGGGGGGATGACCTACGAGCAGTACTTC
CAWSVRGGMTYEQYF
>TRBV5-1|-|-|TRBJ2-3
TGCGCCAGCAGCTCCGGGACTCTCCCAGATACGCAGTATTTT
CASSSGTLPDTQYF
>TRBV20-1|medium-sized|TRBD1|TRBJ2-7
TGCAGTGCTAGGACAGGGATCCGCTACGAGCAGTACTTC
CSARTGIRYEQYF
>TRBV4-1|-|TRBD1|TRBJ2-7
TGCGCCAGCAGCCAAGCCGCTCTGGGACAGGTAACCTACGAGCAGTACTTC
CASSQAALGQVTYEQYF
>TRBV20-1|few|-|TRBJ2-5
TGCAGTGCTCCCGGTCCGGGGAGGCAAGAGACCCAGTACTTC
CSAPGPGRQETQYF
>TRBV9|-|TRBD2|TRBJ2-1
TGTGCCAGCAGCGAGCGGGGGGGCGGGCGCAATGAGCAGTTCTTC
CASSERGGGRNEQFF
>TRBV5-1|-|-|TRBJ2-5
TGCGCCAGCAGCTTGGCCGGGCCGGACCAAGAGACCCAGTACTTC
CASSLAGPDQETQYF
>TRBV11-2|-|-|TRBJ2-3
TGTGCCAGCAGCTCCATAGGTGGGGGCGTCACAGATACGCAGTATTTT
CASSSIGGGVTDTQYF
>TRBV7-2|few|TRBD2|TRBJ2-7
TGTGCCAGCAGCTTGAGCCTAGCGGGGGGTTACGAGCAGTACTTC
CASSLSLAGGYEQYF
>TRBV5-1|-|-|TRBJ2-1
TGCGCCAGCAGCTTGGCCCTCGCGAAGGTAGAGCAGTTCTTC
CASSLALAKVEQFF
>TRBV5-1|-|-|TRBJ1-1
TGCGCCAGCAGCTTGGAGTACAGTACGAGCACTGAAGCTTTCTTT
CASSLEYSTSTEAFF
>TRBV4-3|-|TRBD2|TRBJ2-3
TGCGCCAGCAGCCAGCAGCGGAGCGGGGGGGCAGATACGCAGTATTTT
CASSQQRSGGADTQYF
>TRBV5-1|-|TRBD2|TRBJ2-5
TGCGCCAGCACCGCTCGGGGGGGAAAAGAGACCCAGTACTTC
CASTARGGKETQYF
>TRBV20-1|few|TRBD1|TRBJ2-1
TGCAGTGCCCAGGACAGGGGAGTCTACAATGAGCAGTTCTTC
CSAQDRGVYNEQFF
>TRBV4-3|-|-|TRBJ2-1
TGCGCCAGCAGCCAAGATTCCCTCGGCAGGGACAATGAGCAGTTCTTC
CASSQDSLGRDNEQFF
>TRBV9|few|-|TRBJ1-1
TGTGCCAGCAGCGTAGCCCCCGGGGACACTGAAGCTTTCTTT
CASSVAPGDTEAFF
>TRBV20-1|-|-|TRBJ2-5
TGCAGTGCACGGACTGGCTACCAAGAGACCCAGTACTTC
CSARTGYQETQYF
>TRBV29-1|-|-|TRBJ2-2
TGCAGCGTTGTAGCGGCGACTGGCGGGGAGCTGTTTTTT
CSVVAATGGELFF
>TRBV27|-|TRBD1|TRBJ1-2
TGTGCCAGCAGTTCACAGGGGACTAACTATGGCTACACCTTC
CASSSQGTNYGYTF
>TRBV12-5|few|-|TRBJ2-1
TGTGCTAGTGGTTTCGAACCCGTAAGCCTCTCATACAATGAGCAGTTCTTC
CASGFEPVSLSYNEQFF
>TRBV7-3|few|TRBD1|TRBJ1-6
TGTGCCAGCAGCTTAGGGGGGGGACAGACGAATTCACCCCTCCACTTT
CASSLGGGQTNSPLHF
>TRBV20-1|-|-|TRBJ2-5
TGCAGTGCTAGGCTCGCAGCGCAAGAGACCCAGTACTTC
CSARLAAQETQYF
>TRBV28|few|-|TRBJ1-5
TGTGCCAGCAGCCCACGGAGTCAGCCCCAGCATTTT
CASSPRSQPQHF
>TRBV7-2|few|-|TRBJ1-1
TGTGCCAGCAGCTTAGCCACAGCAGCCCGAGAAGCTTTCTTT
CASSLATAAREAFF
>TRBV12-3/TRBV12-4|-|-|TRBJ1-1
TGTGCCAGCAGTTTAGGGCACGGTGGGGTTGAAGCTTTCTTT
CASSLGHGGVEAFF